The TCR beta chain under discussion was sequenced for a study of T cell repertoires in cytomegalovirus infection. Study at large: Both recently identified HLA-C-restricted and well-studied HLA-B-restricted CMV epitopes were used in the study.

Study conclusions and caveats: Accumulated public TCR beta family frequency recognized individuals carrying CMV together with the relevant HLA. HLA-C-restricted CMV clonotypes gave the most frequent clonotype in two of eight donors.

The V end was cut by 9 bases, the J end by 6 bases, with 13 bases between. This CDR3 is built from 12 residues. CDR1 is SGHTA and CDR2 is FQGNSA in the germline V gene. From the reads, TCRdb called clonotypes with MiXCR, one entry per CDR3 protein. Counted here are approximately 990,000 distinct CDR3 sequences, 30% to 40% occurring once; the ten biggest clones make up 13%. This clonotype has just a few counts. Its antigen is unknown. The specimen comprised cultured CD8+ T cells from PBMCs, sampled from culture after CMV antigen stimulation. This chain uses TRBV7-2 with TRBJ2-3; D might be TRBD1 (5 bases). This receptor was taken from a human donor in good health (CMV status not recorded). Some clones in this sample may be carry-over from other donors' samples. The CDR3 DNA reads TGTGCCAGTAGGACATCCTTCGATACGCAGTATTTT. Translating it yields CASRTSFDTQYF.